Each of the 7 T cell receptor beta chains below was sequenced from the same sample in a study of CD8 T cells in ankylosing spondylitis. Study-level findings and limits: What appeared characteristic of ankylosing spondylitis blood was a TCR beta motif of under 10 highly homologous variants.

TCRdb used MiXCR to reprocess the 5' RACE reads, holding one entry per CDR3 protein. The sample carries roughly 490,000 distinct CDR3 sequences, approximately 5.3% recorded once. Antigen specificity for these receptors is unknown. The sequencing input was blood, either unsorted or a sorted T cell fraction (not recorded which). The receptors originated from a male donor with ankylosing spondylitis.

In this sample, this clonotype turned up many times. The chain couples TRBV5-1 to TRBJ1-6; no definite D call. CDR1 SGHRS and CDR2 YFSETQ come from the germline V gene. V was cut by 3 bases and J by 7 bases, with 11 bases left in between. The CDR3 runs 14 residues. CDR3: CASSSGSANSPLHF. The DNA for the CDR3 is TGCGCCAGCAGCTCGGGATCGGCGAATTCACCCCTCCACTTT.

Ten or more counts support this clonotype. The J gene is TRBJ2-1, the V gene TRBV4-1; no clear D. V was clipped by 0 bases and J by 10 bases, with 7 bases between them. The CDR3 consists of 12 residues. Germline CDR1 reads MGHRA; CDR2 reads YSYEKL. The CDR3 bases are TGCGCCAGCAGCCAAGATTGGCCGGAGCAGTTCTTC. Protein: CASSQDWPEQFF.

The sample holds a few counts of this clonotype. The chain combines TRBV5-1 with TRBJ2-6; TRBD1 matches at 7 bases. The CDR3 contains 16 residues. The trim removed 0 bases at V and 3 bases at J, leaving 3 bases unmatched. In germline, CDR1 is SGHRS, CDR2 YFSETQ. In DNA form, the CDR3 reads TGCGCCAGCAGCTTGGACAGGGGTGGTGGGGCCAACGTCCTGACTTTC. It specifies CASSLDRGGGANVLTF.

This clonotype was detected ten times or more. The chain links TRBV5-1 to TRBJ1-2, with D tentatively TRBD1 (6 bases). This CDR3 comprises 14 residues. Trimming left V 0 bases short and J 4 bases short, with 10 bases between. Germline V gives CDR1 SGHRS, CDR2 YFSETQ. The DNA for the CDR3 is TGCGCCAGCAGCTTGGTGACAGGAGCCTATGGCTACACCTTC. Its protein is CASSLVTGAYGYTF.

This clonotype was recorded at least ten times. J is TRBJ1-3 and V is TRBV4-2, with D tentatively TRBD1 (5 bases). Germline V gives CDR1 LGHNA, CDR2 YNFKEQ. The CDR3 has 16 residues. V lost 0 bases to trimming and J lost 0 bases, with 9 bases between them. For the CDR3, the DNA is TGTGCCAGCAGCCAAGATCCGGGGCCCTCTGGAAACACCATATATTTT. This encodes CASSQDPGPSGNTIYF.

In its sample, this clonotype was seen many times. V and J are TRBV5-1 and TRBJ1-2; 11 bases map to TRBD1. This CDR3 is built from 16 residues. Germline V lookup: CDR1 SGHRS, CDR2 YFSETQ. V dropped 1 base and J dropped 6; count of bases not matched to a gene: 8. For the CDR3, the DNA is TGCGCCAGCAGCTTGAGCTCATGGACAGGGGGCGATGGCTACACCTTC. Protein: CASSLSSWTGGDGYTF.

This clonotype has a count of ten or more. The CDR3 loop reads CSVAGAQETQYF. CDR3 nucleotide sequence: TGCAGCGTCGCCGGGGCGCAAGAGACCCAGTACTTC. This chain connects TRBV29-1 to TRBJ2-5, with D possibly called TRBD1 or TRBD2 (5 bases each). Germline V gene data show CDR1 as SQVTM and CDR2 as ANQGSEA. This CDR3 is built from 12 residues. V was clipped by 6 bases and J by 2 bases, with 10 bases between them. Combining the CDR3 with reference TRBV29-1 and TRBJ2-5 gives the whole variable domain SAVISQKPSRDICQRGTSLTIQCQVDSQVTMMFWYRQQPGQSLTLIATANQGSEATYESGFVIDKFPISRPNLTFSTLTVSNMSPEDSSIYLCSVAGAQETQYFGPGTRLLVL.